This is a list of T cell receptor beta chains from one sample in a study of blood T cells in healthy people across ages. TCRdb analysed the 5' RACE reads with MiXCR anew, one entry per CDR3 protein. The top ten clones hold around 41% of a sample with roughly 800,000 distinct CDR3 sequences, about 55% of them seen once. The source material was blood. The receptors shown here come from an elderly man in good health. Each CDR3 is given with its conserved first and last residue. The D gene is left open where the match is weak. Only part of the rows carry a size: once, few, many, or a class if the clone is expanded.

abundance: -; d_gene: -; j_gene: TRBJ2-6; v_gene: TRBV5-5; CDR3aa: CASSLAASGAGANVLTF; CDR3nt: TGTGCCAGCAGCTTGGCCGCCTCAGGGGCTGGGGCCAACGTCCTGACTTTC
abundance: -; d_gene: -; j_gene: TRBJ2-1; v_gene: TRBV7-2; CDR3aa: CASSEGTGKYNEQFF; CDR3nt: TGTGCCAGCAGCGAGGGAACAGGAAAATACAATGAGCAGTTCTTC
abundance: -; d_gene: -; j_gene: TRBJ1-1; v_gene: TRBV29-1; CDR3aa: CSVDSGPEAFF; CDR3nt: TGCAGCGTTGATTCGGGGCCTGAAGCTTTCTTT
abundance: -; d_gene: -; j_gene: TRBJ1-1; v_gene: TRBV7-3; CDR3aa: CASSPSGGFSEAFF; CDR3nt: TGTGCCAGCAGCCCGAGCGGAGGTTTCTCTGAAGCTTTCTTT
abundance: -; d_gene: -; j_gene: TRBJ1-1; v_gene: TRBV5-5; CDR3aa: CASSSLGPNTEAFF; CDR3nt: TGTGCCAGCAGCTCCCTAGGCCCGAACACTGAAGCTTTCTTT
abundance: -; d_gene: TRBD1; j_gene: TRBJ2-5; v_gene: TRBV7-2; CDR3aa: CASSLGQGQGLETQYF; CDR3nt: TGTGCCAGCAGCTTAGGGCAGGGACAGGGGTTGGAGACCCAGTACTTC
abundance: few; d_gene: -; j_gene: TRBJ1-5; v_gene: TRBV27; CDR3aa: CASSQDGDQPQHF; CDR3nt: TGTGCCAGCAGTCAAGATGGAGATCAGCCCCAGCATTTT
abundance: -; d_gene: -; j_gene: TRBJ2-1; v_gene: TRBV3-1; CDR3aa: CASSQAWNGEQFF; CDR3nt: TGTGCCAGCAGCCAAGCATGGAATGGTGAGCAGTTCTTC
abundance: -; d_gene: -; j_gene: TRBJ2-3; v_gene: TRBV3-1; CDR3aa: CASSPRGARSDTQYF; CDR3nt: TGTGCCAGCAGCCCGCGAGGGGCTCGGTCAGATACGCAGTATTTT
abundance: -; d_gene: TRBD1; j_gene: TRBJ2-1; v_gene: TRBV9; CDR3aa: CASSVVGQGRNEQFF; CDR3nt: TGTGCCAGCAGCGTAGTAGGACAGGGCCGCAATGAGCAGTTCTTC
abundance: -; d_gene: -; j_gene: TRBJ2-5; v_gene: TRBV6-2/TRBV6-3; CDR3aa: CASSYASSTTQYF; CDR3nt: TGTGCCAGCAGTTACGCGTCTAGCACGACACAGTACTTC
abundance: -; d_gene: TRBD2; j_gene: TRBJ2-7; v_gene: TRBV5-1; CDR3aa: CASSLAAGRAYEQYF; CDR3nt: TGCGCCAGCAGCTTGGCGGCAGGGAGGGCCTACGAGCAGTACTTC
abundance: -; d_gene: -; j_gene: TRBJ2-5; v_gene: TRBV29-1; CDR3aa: CSVVGAAETQYF; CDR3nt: TGCAGCGTTGTAGGGGCGGCAGAGACCCAGTACTTC
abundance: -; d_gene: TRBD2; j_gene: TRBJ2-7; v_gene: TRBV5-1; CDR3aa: CASKFEAGAIEQYF; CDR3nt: TGCGCCAGCAAATTCGAAGCGGGAGCGATCGAGCAGTACTTC
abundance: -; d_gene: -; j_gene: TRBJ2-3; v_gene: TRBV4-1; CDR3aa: CASSQDRSTAGVDRYAYF; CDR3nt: TGCGCCAGCAGCCAAGATCGGTCCACGGCGGGAGTGGACAGATACGCGTATTTT
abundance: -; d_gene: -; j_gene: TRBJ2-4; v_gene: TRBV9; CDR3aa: CASSAQGGPAKNIQYF; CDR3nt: TGTGCCAGCAGCGCACAAGGAGGCCCAGCCAAAAACATTCAGTACTTC
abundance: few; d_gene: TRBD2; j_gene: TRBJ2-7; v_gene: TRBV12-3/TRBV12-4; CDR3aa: CASTRTSGRAEQYF; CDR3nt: TGTGCCAGCACCCGGACTAGCGGGAGGGCCGAGCAGTACTTC
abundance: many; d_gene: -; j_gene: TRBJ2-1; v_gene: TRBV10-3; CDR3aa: CAIRDSSSYNEQFF; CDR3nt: TGTGCCATCAGGGACTCGAGCTCCTACAATGAGCAGTTCTTC
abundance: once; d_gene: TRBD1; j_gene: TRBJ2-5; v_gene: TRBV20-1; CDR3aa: CSAKGQGGETQYF; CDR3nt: TGCAGTGCTAAGGGACAGGGCGGGGAGACCCAGTACTTC
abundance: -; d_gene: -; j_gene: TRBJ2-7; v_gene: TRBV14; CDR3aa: CASSQADNSYEQYF; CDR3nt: TGTGCCAGCAGCCAGGCAGATAACTCCTACGAGCAGTACTTC
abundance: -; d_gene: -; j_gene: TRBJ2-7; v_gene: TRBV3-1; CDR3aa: CANSQVAASSYEQYF; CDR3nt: TGTGCCAACAGCCAAGTGGCGGCCAGCTCCTACGAGCAGTACTTC
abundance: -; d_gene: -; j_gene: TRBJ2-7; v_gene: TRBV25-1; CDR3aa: CASTQGSSYEQYF; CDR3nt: TGTGCCAGCACGCAGGGAAGCTCGTACGAGCAGTACTTC
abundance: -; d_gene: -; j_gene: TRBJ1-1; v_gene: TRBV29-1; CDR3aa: CSGQGNTEAFF; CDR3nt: TGCAGCGGGCAGGGGAACACTGAAGCTTTCTTT
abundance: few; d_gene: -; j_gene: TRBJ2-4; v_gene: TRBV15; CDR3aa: CATSRENIQYF; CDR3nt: TGTGCCACCAGCAGAGAAAACATTCAGTACTTC
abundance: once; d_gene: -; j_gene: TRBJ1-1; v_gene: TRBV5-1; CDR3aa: CASREVNTEAFF; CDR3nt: TGCGCCAGCAGGGAGGTGAACACTGAAGCTTTCTTT
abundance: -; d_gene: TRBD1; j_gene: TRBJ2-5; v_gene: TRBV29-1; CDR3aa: CSIDGALGQGRVGETQYF; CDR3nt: TGCAGCATTGACGGGGCCCTCGGACAGGGAAGAGTAGGAGAGACCCAGTACTTC
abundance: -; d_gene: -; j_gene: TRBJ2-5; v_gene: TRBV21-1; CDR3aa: CAIELRTGIGETQYF; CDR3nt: TGTGCCATCGAGCTACGGACAGGGATTGGGGAGACCCAGTACTTC
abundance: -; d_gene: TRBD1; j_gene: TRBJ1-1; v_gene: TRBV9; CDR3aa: CASSVGENRGNTEAFF; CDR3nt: TGTGCCAGCAGCGTAGGAGAAAACAGGGGGAACACTGAAGCTTTCTTT
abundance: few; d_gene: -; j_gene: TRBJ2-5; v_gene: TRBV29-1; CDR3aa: CSVEMRNWGTQYF; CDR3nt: TGCAGCGTTGAAATGAGGAACTGGGGGACCCAGTACTTC
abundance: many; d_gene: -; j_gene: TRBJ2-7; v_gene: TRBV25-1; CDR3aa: CASRPTIGGTDSYEQYF; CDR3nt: TGTGCCAGCAGACCCACGATAGGGGGGACAGACTCCTACGAGCAGTACTTC
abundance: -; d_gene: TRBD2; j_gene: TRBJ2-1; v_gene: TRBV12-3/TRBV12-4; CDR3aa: CASSWGGSAPFSYNEQFF; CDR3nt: TGTGCCAGCAGTTGGGGCGGGAGTGCCCCATTTTCCTACAATGAGCAGTTCTTC
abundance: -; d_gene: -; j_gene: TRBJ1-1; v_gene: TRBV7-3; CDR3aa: CASSWQASRGEAFF; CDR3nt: TGTGCCAGCAGTTGGCAGGCCTCCCGCGGTGAAGCTTTCTTT
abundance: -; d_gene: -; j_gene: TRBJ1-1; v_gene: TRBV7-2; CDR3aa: CASSLVQGRLGEAFF; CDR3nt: TGTGCCAGCAGCTTAGTACAGGGTCGCTTGGGTGAAGCTTTCTTT
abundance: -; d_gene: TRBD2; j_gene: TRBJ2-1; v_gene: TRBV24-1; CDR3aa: CATSDRTGTSDNEQFF; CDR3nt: TGTGCCACCAGTGATCGTACCGGGACTAGTGACAATGAGCAGTTCTTC
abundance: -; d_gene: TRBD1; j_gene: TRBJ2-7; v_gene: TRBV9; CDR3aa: CASSVGQVSYEQYF; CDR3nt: TGTGCCAGCAGCGTTGGACAGGTGAGCTACGAGCAGTACTTC
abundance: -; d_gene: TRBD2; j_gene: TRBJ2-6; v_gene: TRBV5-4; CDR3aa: CASSPLGGSHPANVLTF; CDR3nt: TGTGCCAGCAGCCCGCTGGGGGGGTCACACCCTGCCAACGTCCTGACTTTC
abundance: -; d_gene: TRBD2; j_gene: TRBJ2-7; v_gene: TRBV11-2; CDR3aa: CTSSPSAGGFHEQYF; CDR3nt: TGTACCAGCAGCCCGTCAGCGGGAGGATTCCACGAGCAGTACTTC
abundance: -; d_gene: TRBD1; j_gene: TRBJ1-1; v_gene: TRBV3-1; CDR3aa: CASSQMTGFGEAFF; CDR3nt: TGTGCCAGCAGCCAAATGACAGGGTTCGGCGAAGCTTTCTTT
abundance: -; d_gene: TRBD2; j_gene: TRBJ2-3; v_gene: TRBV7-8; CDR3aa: CASSLPPGTSGKRYAYF; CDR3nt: TGTGCCAGCAGCTTACCCCCCGGGACTAGCGGGAAACGATACGCGTATTTT
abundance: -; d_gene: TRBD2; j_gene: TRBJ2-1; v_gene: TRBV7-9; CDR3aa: CASARLAGVIYNEQFF; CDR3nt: TGTGCCAGCGCCCGACTAGCGGGAGTTATCTACAATGAGCAGTTCTTC
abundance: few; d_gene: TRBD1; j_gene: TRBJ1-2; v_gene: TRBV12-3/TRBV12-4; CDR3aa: CASSLSLGQDDGYTF; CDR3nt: TGTGCCAGCAGTTTGAGCCTCGGACAGGACGATGGCTACACCTTC
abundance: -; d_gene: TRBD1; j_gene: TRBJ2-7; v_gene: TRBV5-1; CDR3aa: CASSEGTGGGEQYF; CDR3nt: TGCGCCAGCAGCGAAGGGACAGGGGGTGGAGAGCAGTACTTC
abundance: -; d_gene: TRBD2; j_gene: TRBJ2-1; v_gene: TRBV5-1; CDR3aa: CASSSVSWGLDFDYNEQFF; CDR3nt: TGCGCCAGCAGCTCCGTAAGTTGGGGACTAGATTTCGACTACAATGAGCAGTTCTTC
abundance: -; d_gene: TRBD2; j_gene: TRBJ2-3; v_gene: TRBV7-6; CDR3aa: CASSGGLAGPTDTQYF; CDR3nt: TGTGCCAGCAGCGGGGGACTAGCGGGCCCCACAGATACGCAGTATTTT
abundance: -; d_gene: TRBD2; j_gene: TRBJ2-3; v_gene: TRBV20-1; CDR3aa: CSAWTSGRTDTQYF; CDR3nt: TGCAGTGCTTGGACTAGCGGGAGGACAGATACGCAGTATTTT